This T cell receptor beta chain was observed in a study of blood T cell repertoires in COVID-19. Study overall: The study drew acute and convalescent COVID-19 samples from the United States, Italy and Spain. The cDNA or gDNA used as material had been derived from T cells, B-cell-depleted T cells, or PBMCs.

How the authors handled the data: Using reference gene primer amplification, nucleated cell counts were estimated. Clones were read by immunoSEQ multiplex PCR, and TCRdb kept only the in-frame ones, dropping some. V, J and clone size reflect that table, while D and trimming were determined from the DNA. The sample lists some 80,000 clones, around 80% occurring once. CDR3 length equals 13 residues. The junction had 2 bases not matched to a gene; V was cut back by 3 bases and J by 7 bases. The germline V gene encodes CDR1 LGHDT and CDR2 YNNKEL (reference sequence). This sequence joins TRBV3-1 (or the pseudogene TRBV3-2) and TRBJ1-4; TRBD1 matches at 7 bases. The receptor was derived from a man at least 80 years old with acute or convalescent COVID-19. Sample: peripheral blood. CDR3 residues: CASSQGTVEKLFF. In DNA, the CDR3 is TGTGCCAGCAGCCAGGGGACAGTTGAAAAACTGTTTTTT.